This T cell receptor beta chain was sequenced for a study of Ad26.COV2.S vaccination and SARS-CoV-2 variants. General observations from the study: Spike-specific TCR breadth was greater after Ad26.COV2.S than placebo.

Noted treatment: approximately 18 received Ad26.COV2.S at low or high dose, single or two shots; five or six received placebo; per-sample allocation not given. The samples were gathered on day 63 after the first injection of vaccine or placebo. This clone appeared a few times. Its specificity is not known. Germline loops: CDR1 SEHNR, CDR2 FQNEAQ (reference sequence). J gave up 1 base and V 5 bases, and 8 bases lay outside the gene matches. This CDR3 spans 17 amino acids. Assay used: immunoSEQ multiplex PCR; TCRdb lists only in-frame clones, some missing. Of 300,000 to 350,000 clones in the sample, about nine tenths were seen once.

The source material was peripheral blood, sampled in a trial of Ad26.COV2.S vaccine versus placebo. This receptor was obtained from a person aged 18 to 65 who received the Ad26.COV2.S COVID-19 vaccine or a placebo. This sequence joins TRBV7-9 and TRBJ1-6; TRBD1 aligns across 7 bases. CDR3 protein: CASSRGGGESYNSPLHF. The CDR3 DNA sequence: TGTGCCAGCAGCCGCGGAGGGGGCGAATCCTATAATTCACCCCTCCACTTT.